This T cell receptor beta chain derives from a study of shared clonotypes between healthy human individuals (dated by TCRdb to about 2020). In terms of the full investigation: A few men and a couple of women, aged 18 to 49 years, made up the cohort. Between about 0.8 and 9.5 billion PBMCs per donor were obtained by leukapheresis. Libraries were prepared and TCR repertoires were sequenced by different laboratories using diverse techniques, in order to increase sequencing depth and limit assay-specific biases. To estimate repertoire size and how much clonotype sharing occurs between individuals, the study deeply sequenced the blood TCR repertoires of roughly 5 healthy adults. Per donor, three plates each were used for CD4 naive and CD4 memory, two for CD8 naive, and one for CD8 memory.

Trimming takes 2 bases from V and 7 bases from J, and the germline ends sit 6 bases apart. The CDR3 goes from the cysteine to the phenylalanine over 11 residues. Only the CDR3 portion is preserved as DNA: 33 bases, with reading frame beginning at the first base. Per the germline V gene, ENHRY is the CDR1 and SYGVKD is the CDR2. Comments on this clone: Its recognized antigen is unknown. Nothing much larger sits one base from this clone, and base qualities are not available.

General conclusions and limits of the study: Pairwise subsampling led to the expectation that sequencing depth would affect the degree of clonotype sharing among donors. Only blood was sampled, and tissue TCR repertoires likely differ from those in blood. Larger estimated clonotype richness was generally found for naive subsets than for memory subsets. Approximately 5% of naive CD4, roughly 3.6% of naive CD8, 2.3% of memory CD4, and 0.35% to 0.4% of memory CD8 clonotypes were shared across several donors. Compared with non-shared clonotypes, the clonotypes found in all four sorted-subset donors had higher generation probabilities. Rarefaction of sorted-subset datasets indicated incomplete sequencing despite the large sequencing depth. Because the study included only a small number of donors, the genetic and exposure-history diversity represented was limited.

Using the deep immunoSEQ assay, multiplex PCR amplified TCR CDR3 regions from genomic DNA. For each cell subset, the extracted genomic DNA was distributed evenly across all wells of several immunoSEQ 96-well plates, and each plate served as one replicate. For sorted subsets, each replicate PCR was loaded with 200 ng genomic DNA, equivalent to about 30,000 T cell genomes. Purified libraries were measured with a Qubit 3.0 fluorometer, size-checked on a Bioanalyzer 2100, and measured again with the KAPA Library Quantification kit. Each immunoSEQ 96-well plate was sequenced on its own single-read 150-cycle Illumina NextSeq 550 flow cell. In the paper's pipeline: Because the immunoSEQ output included only junctional sequences and no quality scores, the filtering could not be the same as the filtering used for full-length reads. Sequences were annotated with PyIR, a Python wrapper for IgBLAST v1.9, using IMGT germline references to assign V/J genes and CDR3. Reads with weak V/J assignments (E-value above 1e-6), missing CDR3, stop codons, out-of-frame junctions, or ambiguous translated residues were removed. A V3J clonotype was defined by an identical inferred V gene, J gene, and CDR3 amino acid sequence. Percentage overlap between repertoires was computed as shared unique clonotypes divided by the size of the smaller repertoire. Three approaches were used to assess repertoire richness: RTK rarefaction, the Chao1 estimator, and Recon v2.1 estimates of unobserved clonotypes. For all TCRbeta clonotypes obtained by the gDNA method from a handful of donors, generation probabilities were computed with OLGA. This immuneACCESS table, as held by TCRdb, lists in-frame sequences with V and J called but not all clones. Of the missing ones, under half trace to an unresolved V gene in checked studies; the others have no known cause. V and J calls and clone size are copied from that table; D and trimming were computed from the DNA. Within this sample are 950,000 to 1,300,000 clones, with 65% to 80% of them counted one time only. Of the sample, approximately 1.3% is held by the ten largest clones.

Healthy HIV-negative adults with no recently reported acute infections or vaccinations were included as donors. Only Caucasian adults living in Nashville, Tennessee, USA were represented among the donors. CD4+ T cells were enriched through magnetic negative selection, after which naive cells were positively selected on CD45RA and the remaining negative fraction served as the memory subset. Blood was collected by leukapheresis, and PBMCs were isolated by Ficoll-Histopaque density gradient centrifugation and then cryopreserved in liquid nitrogen vapor phase. Purity and quantity of every magnetically sorted T cell population were checked by analytical flow cytometry. Each sorted fraction had its genomic DNA isolated and then quantified by UV absorbance on a Nanodrop 2000c.

Sequenced material: memory CD4+ T cells sorted from blood. The cell subset or site label here, explained by the study, means: CD45RA-negative fraction. The rearranged chain carries TRBV10-3 and TRBJ2-7; the D gene is unclear. The receptor was isolated from a man aged 18 to 29 in good health. The DNA is TGTGCCATCAGTGAGCATCCGGAGCAGTACTTC. Translation gives CAISEHPEQYF.